The 8 T cell receptor beta chains given below trace back to one sample, sequenced in a study of regulatory T cells in long-lasting Graves disease. Time point indicated: newly diagnosed GD, antithyroid drugs for less than 3 months. From RNA extracted from PBMCs, the TCR library was made. For TCR beta, libraries came from iRepertoire HTBI primers and Arm-PCR of CDR3 regions. TCRdb processed the multiplex PCR reads anew with MiXCR; each CDR3 protein has one entry. The table has roughly 520,000 distinct CDR3 sequences, 12% seen once. These records were also assigned to another study, of T cells in Graves' hyperthyroidism and ophthalmopathy.

This specimen was peripheral blood mononuclear cells (PBMCs), taken at new diagnosis, from a patient treated with antithyroid drugs. These receptor sequences come from a woman aged 25 to 45 with Graves disease.

This clonotype was seen many times. This chain links TRBV7-3 with TRBJ2-5; tentative D call: TRBD2 (5 bases). Looked up from germline, CDR1 is SGHTA and CDR2 is FQGTGA. The ends were cut back, 4 bases at V and 5 bases at J, with 11 bases in the middle. The CDR3 extends over 13 amino acids. CDR3 DNA sequence: TGTGCCAGCAGCTACGGGCCGGGGGAGACCCAGTACTTC. Protein sequence: CASSYGPGETQYF.

This clonotype came up many times. The chain links TRBV9 to TRBJ2-1, with D possibly TRBD2 on 5 matching bases. The germline V and J ends were trimmed by 2 bases and 3 bases, with 12 bases remaining between them. This CDR3 is 15 amino acids long. The germline CDR1 and CDR2 sequences are SGDLS and YYNGEE. The DNA of the CDR3 is TGTGCCAGCAGCGTTCAGGAGGCAAGCTACAATGAGCAGTTCTTC. Protein: CASSVQEASYNEQFF.

This clonotype has just a few counts. This chain joins TRBV6-5 and TRBJ2-1; D unclear. The CDR3 covers 15 residues. Trimming took 0 bases from V and 10 from J, leaving 16 bases between them. Germline V CDR1 and CDR2: MNHEY, SVGAGI. CDR3 region: CASSYSSLGRTEQFF. CDR3 nucleotide sequence: TGTGCCAGCAGTTACTCGTCACTTGGGCGAACGGAGCAGTTCTTC.

The chain uses TRBV28 and TRBJ2-1; 9 bases are shared with TRBD1. CDR1 and CDR2 (germline): MDHEN, SYDVKM. The CDR3 extends over 15 amino acids. J was trimmed by 8 bases and V by 3 bases; bases with no gene match: 8. In DNA, the CDR3 is TGTGCCAGCAGTTTTTTTGGACAGGGGCAAGATGAGCAGTTCTTC. Its protein is CASSFFGQGQDEQFF.

The rearrangement links TRBV20-1 to TRBJ2-7; the D gene is possibly TRBD1 (6 bases). CDR1 is DFQATT and CDR2 is SNEGSKA in the germline V gene (reference sequence). The length of the CDR3 is 16 residues. V was clipped by 6 bases and J by 0 bases, with 21 bases between them. CDR3 nucleotide sequence: TGCAGTGCCTCGCCCTATACAGGGTCGGACTCCTACGAGCAGTACTTC. Protein: CSASPYTGSDSYEQYF.

Remarks on this clonotype: This likely traces to a read error, being one base from a far larger clone. The chain recombines TRBV2 with TRBJ2-7; D is unclear. Trimming removed 1 base from V and 7 bases from J, with 8 bases in between. There are 12 residues in the CDR3. CDR1 is SNHLY and CDR2 is FYNNEI in the germline V gene. The CDR3 nucleotides read TGTGCCAGCAGTGAAGGATGGGGTGAGCAGTACTTC. Translation gives CASSEGWGEQYF.

A few counts support this clonotype. Here the CDR3 reads CATRDRNTGELFF. CDR3 sequence (DNA): TGTGCTACCCGGGACAGGAACACCGGGGAGCTGTTTTTT. The gene calls are TRBV28 and TRBJ2-2, with 7 nucleotides matching TRBD1. CDR3 length equals 13 residues. Germline CDR1 reads MDHEN; CDR2 reads SYDVKM. The entire variable domain, with the rest obtained from reference TRBV28 and TRBJ2-2, is as follows: DVKVTQSSRYLVKRTGEKVFLECVQDMDHENMFWYRQDPGLGLRLIYFSYDVKMKEKGDIPEGYSVSREKKERFSLILESASTNQTSMYLCATRDRNTGELFFGEGSRLTVL.

This clonotype was counted many times. The chain carries TRBV7-9 and TRBJ2-3; 7 bases match TRBD2. V shed 2 bases, J shed 2 bases, and the junction held 4 bases outside the gene matches. Per germline, CDR1 SEHNR and CDR2 FQNEAQ (reference sequence). The CDR3 length is 15 residues. The CDR3 DNA follows: TGTGCCAGCAGCTTAATGCTAGCGGACACAGATACGCAGTATTTT. Its translation: CASSLMLADTDTQYF.